One sample yielded the 17 T cell receptor beta chains listed below, sequenced in a study of response to subunit inactivated influenza vaccine. Each CDR3 protein is one row after TCRdb ran MiXCR on the RT-PCR reads. The sample yields around 470,000 distinct CDR3 sequences, approximately 7.8% seen once. The material sequenced was PBMCs from blood, taken around 25 months after vaccination. These receptors were collected from a man aged 45 to 70 who received an inactivated influenza vaccine.

The sample holds many counts of this clonotype. The gene calls are TRBV5-1 and TRBJ2-2; 11 nucleotides align to TRBD2. Germline V CDR1 and CDR2: SGHRS, YFSETQ. Trimming cost V 3 bases and J 1 base; bases outside gene matches: 2. The CDR3 consists of 16 residues. CDR3 sequence: CASSSGLAGNTGELFF. The CDR3, as DNA: TGCGCCAGCAGCTCCGGACTAGCGGGGAACACCGGGGAGCTGTTTTTT.

Ten or more counts support this clonotype. J is TRBJ2-7 and V is TRBV12-3 or TRBV12-4; D possibly corresponds to TRBD1 (5 bases). The CDR3 extends over 16 amino acids. Trimming pared 4 bases from V and 2 bases from J, leaving 18 bases between. Here the CDR3 DNA reads TGTGCCAGCAGTTGGTCCGAGGCTAGGGGAACCTACGAGCAGTACTTC. Translating it yields CASSWSEARGTYEQYF.

This chain connects TRBV4-3 to TRBJ2-2, with D uncertain. With 1 base removed from V and 3 bases from J, the gap between germline ends came to 15 bases. Germline V gene lookup returns CDR1 LGHNA and CDR2 YSLEER. This CDR3 contains 17 residues. CDR3 residues: CASSQVRTNVDTGELFF. CDR3 in DNA: TGCGCCAGCAGCCAAGTGAGAACTAACGTAGACACCGGGGAGCTGTTTTTT.

The gene calls are TRBV20-1 and TRBJ1-5; 7 positions agree with TRBD1. The CDR3 contains 18 residues. V lost 3 bases and J lost 4; bases outside the gene matches: 18. The germline CDR1 and CDR2 sequences are DFQATT and SNEGSKA (reference sequence). DNA for the CDR3: TGCAGTGCTAGCTCCCCTTACACTCGCGGGACAGCGAATCAGCCCCAGCATTTT. Encoded protein: CSASSPYTRGTANQPQHF.

This clonotype was detected many times. The V call is TRBV5-1, the J call TRBJ1-2; D is unresolved. Germline V lookup: CDR1 SGHRS, CDR2 YFSETQ. The ends were cut back, 1 base at V and 2 bases at J, with 9 bases in the middle. There are 14 residues in the CDR3. CDR3 amino acids: CASSLSSENYGYTF. CDR3 bases: TGCGCCAGCAGCTTGTCTTCGGAAAACTATGGCTACACCTTC.

This clonotype came up a few times. V usage is TRBV5-6 and J usage is TRBJ2-4; no reliable D call. Germline V gene data show CDR1 as SGHDT and CDR2 as YYEEEE. This CDR3 is built from 13 residues. V dropped 3 bases and J dropped 2 bases, with 6 bases sitting between them. CDR3 amino acids: CASSSDSKNIQYF. For the CDR3, the DNA is TGTGCCAGCAGCTCCGATTCCAAAAACATTCAGTACTTC.

This clonotype occurred a few times. The J gene is TRBJ1-5, the V gene TRBV7-8; D is possibly TRBD1 (6 bases). The CDR3 is 15 amino acids. Per germline, CDR1 SGHVS and CDR2 FQNEAQ. Trimming left V 6 bases short and J 2 bases short, with 14 bases between. CDR3 residues: CASSGQPWGNQPQHF. DNA for the CDR3: TGTGCCAGCAGTGGACAGCCGTGGGGCAATCAGCCCCAGCATTTT.

This clonotype was seen more than once but under ten times. The chain uses TRBV11-2 and TRBJ2-7; no firm D call. Per germline, CDR1 SGHAT and CDR2 FQNNGV. The V and J ends lost 2 bases and 5 bases respectively, with 4 bases between them. The CDR3 has 11 residues. CDR3 bases: TGTGCCAGCAGCTTAAAAAACGAGCAGTACTTC. Its translation is CASSLKNEQYF.

This clonotype has only a few counts. This chain links TRBV4-1 with TRBJ1-2, with TRBD1 matching over 7 bases. Trimming removed 3 bases from V and 4 bases from J; junction bases left unmatched: 5. This CDR3 comprises 14 residues. Per germline, CDR1 MGHRA and CDR2 YSYEKL. The CDR3: CASSQEGTAYGYTF. For the CDR3, the DNA is TGCGCCAGCAGCCAGGAAGGGACAGCCTATGGCTACACCTTC.

This clonotype was found a few times. This chain connects TRBV15 to TRBJ2-5; either TRBD1 or TRBD2 may fit D (5 bases each). CDR1 is LNHNV, CDR2 YYDKDF, per germline (reference sequence). This CDR3 has 15 amino acids. V was pared by 1 base and J by 6 bases, with 15 bases between. The CDR3 DNA sequence: TGTGCCACCAGCAGAGTGGGGACCGGGTGGAAGACCCAGTACTTC. Encoded protein: CATSRVGTGWKTQYF.

This clonotype was observed a few times. J is TRBJ2-5 and V is TRBV19; TRBD1 matches 9 bases. The V gene end was trimmed by 8 bases and the J gene end by 1 base; junction bases not matched to a gene: 5. There are 14 residues in the CDR3. The germline V gene has CDR1 LNHDA and CDR2 SQIVND (reference sequence). The CDR3 loop is CASARDRVQETQYF. DNA of the CDR3: TGTGCCAGTGCAAGGGACAGGGTCCAAGAGACCCAGTACTTC.

The genes are TRBV5-1 and TRBJ2-2; D is possibly TRBD2 (6 bases). Trimming left V 3 bases short and J 6 bases short, with 12 bases between. The CDR3 spans 14 residues. Per germline, CDR1 SGHRS and CDR2 YFSETQ. CDR3 amino acids: CASSSLPGAGELFF. The CDR3 DNA is TGCGCCAGCAGCTCGTTGCCGGGGGCCGGGGAGCTGTTTTTT.

This clonotype has more than one count but fewer than ten. The V and J genes are TRBV2 and TRBJ2-7; 9 nucleotides line up with TRBD1. The germline V gene has CDR1 SNHLY and CDR2 FYNNEI. The CDR3 loop spans 13 amino acids. Unmatched junction bases numbered 7, after V lost 8 bases and J lost 5 bases. For the CDR3, the DNA is TGTGCCAGCTTCCAGGGACAGGGAAACGAGCAGTACTTC. Amino acid sequence: CASFQGQGNEQYF.

This clonotype was recorded at least ten times. This chain links TRBV18 with TRBJ2-5, with a weak D call TRBD2 (7 bases). Deletions cut 3 bases from V and 9 bases from J, with 17 bases between. The CDR3 consists of 14 residues. Germline V lookup: CDR1 KGHSH, CDR2 LQKENI. The CDR3 DNA sequence: TGTGCCAGCTCACCCCGGGAGGCCCAGGGGTCCCAGTACTTC. Its protein product is CASSPREAQGSQYF. The full variable domain, rest sourced from reference TRBV18 and TRBJ2-5, is NAGVMQNPRHLVRRRGQEARLRCSPMKGHSHVYWYRQLPEEGLKFMVYLQKENIIDESGMPKERFSAEFPKEGPSILRIQQVVRGDSAAYFCASSPREAQGSQYFGPGTRLLVL.

This rearrangement joins TRBV12-3 or TRBV12-4 to TRBJ1-1; perhaps TRBD1 as D (6 bases). V lost 6 bases to trimming and J lost 1 base, with 15 bases between them. There are 15 residues in the CDR3. CDR3 loop: CASRPEGVGNTEAFF. The DNA for the CDR3 is TGTGCCAGCAGACCCGAGGGGGTTGGGAACACTGAAGCTTTCTTT.

This clonotype showed up just a few times. In nucleotides, the CDR3 is TGTGCCAGCAGCTTAGATCCTAGGGGAGGAACAGATACGCAGTATTTT. This encodes CASSLDPRGGTDTQYF. The rearrangement uses TRBV11-2 and TRBJ2-3; possible D gene TRBD2, 6 bases. V was clipped by 0 bases and J by 3 bases, with 13 bases between them. The CDR3 consists of 16 residues. Germline assignment: CDR1 SGHAT and CDR2 FQNNGV.

The J gene is TRBJ2-7, the V gene TRBV7-8; D remains unclear. This CDR3 is 14 amino acids long. CDR1 SGHVS and CDR2 FQNEAQ come from the germline V gene. The germline V and J ends were trimmed by 6 bases and 2 bases, with 14 bases remaining between them. CDR3 coding DNA: TGTGCCAGCAGTCCCAGAGGCATCCCCTACGAGCAGTACTTC. Translating it yields CASSPRGIPYEQYF.